The clone carrying this T cell receptor beta chain was detected only a few times. Its antigen is unidentified. This sample was included in a study of response to subunit inactivated influenza vaccine. Study findings and constraints: Authors proposed each seasonal influenza vaccination draws in few new T cells.

TCRdb fed the RT-PCR reads into MiXCR, producing one record per CDR3 protein. The sample contains 200,000 to 300,000 distinct CDR3 sequences, 12% of which appear only once. Germline V gene data show CDR1 as LGHNA and CDR2 as YSLEER. Deletions cut 0 bases from V and 3 bases from J, with 15 bases between. This CDR3 spans 16 amino acids. This chain joins TRBV4-3 and TRBJ2-7, with D perhaps matching TRBD2 (5 bases). The starting material was non-naive T cells sorted from PBMCs, obtained around 14 days before vaccination. This TCR was sampled from a man aged 50-60 years who received an inactivated influenza vaccine. Here the CDR3 reads CASSQDFPGGVYEQYF. The CDR3 nucleotides read TGCGCCAGCAGCCAAGATTTTCCCGGAGGAGTCTACGAGCAGTACTTC.